The next 23 T cell receptor beta chains were all read from a single sample in a study of OX40 agonist ivuxolimab in advanced cancers. Repertoires were generated with immunoSEQ multiplex PCR, while TCRdb's copy carries only in-frame clones and drops some. In the table there are 45,000 to 50,000 clones, around 92% of which are singletons. Here the sequenced sample was CD4+ or CD8+ T cells sorted from blood, taken in a trial of the OX40 agonist ivuxolimab. Receptor source: an adult with an advanced solid tumor such as melanoma, head and neck, liver or kidney cancer.

The V call is TRBV11-3, the J call TRBJ2-7; D remains ambiguous. The CDR3 spans 13 residues. Germline CDR1 is SGHNT and CDR2 is YENEEA. The V end lost 2 bases, the J end lost 0 bases, and 5 bases lay between the germline ends. CDR3 DNA sequence: TGTGCCAGCAGCTTAACAGCCTCCTACGAGCAGTACTTC. Residues: CASSLTASYEQYF.

The V and J genes are TRBV30 and TRBJ1-2; D gene uncertain. V shed 4 bases and J shed 4 bases, with 13 bases lying between them. This CDR3 spans 13 amino acids. From germline, CDR1 is GTSNPN and CDR2 SVGIG (reference sequence). The CDR3 loop is CAWTHNQVYGYTF. CDR3 DNA sequence: TGTGCCTGGACCCACAACCAGGTCTATGGCTACACCTTC.

This chain uses TRBV29-1 with TRBJ2-7; a weak D match, TRBD1 (6 bases). Trimming shortened V by 6 bases and J by 7 bases, and 19 bases separated the two germline ends. The CDR3 length is 13 residues. The germline CDR1 and CDR2 sequences are SQVTM and ANQGSEA. The chain's CDR3 is CSVESPGTQEQYF. CDR3 DNA: TGCAGCGTGGAGTCTCCGGGGACACAGGAGCAGTACTTC.

The chain couples TRBV6-1 to TRBJ2-3, with 7 bases aligning to TRBD1. Germline CDR1 MNHNS, CDR2 SASEGT. This CDR3 is 15 amino acids long. V was clipped by 4 bases and J by 0 bases; unmatched bases: 4. CDR3 DNA: TGTGCCAGCAGTGGGGACAGTTCTAGCACAGATACGCAGTATTTT. It encodes CASSGDSSSTDTQYF.

This sequence joins TRBV9 and TRBJ2-4; D possibly corresponds to TRBD1 (6 bases). Germline CDR1 is SGDLS and CDR2 is YYNGEE. The CDR3 spans 24 residues. V was shortened by 0 bases and J by 3 bases, with 37 bases between the two germline ends. The CDR3, as DNA: TGTGCCAGCAGCGTAGGGTACTCAGCGTACCTGCCCCAAGTTCAGGGGTCGGTCAAAAACATTCAGTACTTC. It encodes CASSVGYSAYLPQVQGSVKNIQYF.

This clone has just one count. The CDR3 region is CASSVGSAYEQYF. CDR3 nucleotide sequence: TGTGCCAGCAGCGTAGGATCGGCCTACGAGCAGTACTTC. This rearrangement joins TRBV9 to TRBJ2-7, with unresolved D. This CDR3 region has 13 residues. Germline V gives CDR1 SGDLS, CDR2 YYNGEE. Trimming shortened V by 0 bases and J by 2 bases, and 6 bases separated the two germline ends.

This chain links TRBV6-5 with TRBJ1-1; no clear D gene. Germline V CDR1 and CDR2: MNHEY, SVGAGI. The CDR3 has 13 amino acids. Trimming left V 4 bases short and J 5 bases short, with 11 bases between. CDR3 nucleotides: TGTGCCAGCAGTTCCTCTAGCAGGACTGAAGCTTTCTTT. Protein product: CASSSSSRTEAFF.

V gene TRBV6-4 combines with J gene TRBJ2-7, with D hard to call. V lost 4 bases and J 1 base, leaving 14 bases between the germline ends. This CDR3 has 15 residues. Looked up from germline, CDR1 is MRHNA and CDR2 is SNTAGT. This chain's CDR3 is CASSGAPGPSYEQYF. The CDR3 DNA sequence: TGTGCCAGCAGTGGGGCCCCTGGTCCTTCCTACGAGCAGTACTTC.

This clone is classed as medium-sized. The chain links TRBV5-5 to TRBJ2-7; 15 bases align to TRBD2. The germline V gene encodes CDR1 SGHKS and CDR2 YYEKEE (reference sequence). This CDR3 spans 15 amino acids. V gave up 4 bases and J gave up 6 bases; unmatched junction bases: 5. The CDR3 sequence: CASSLSGLAGGEQYF. CDR3 sequence (DNA): TGTGCCAGCAGCCTATCGGGACTAGCGGGAGGCGAGCAGTACTTC.

This clone was recorded only once. V and J are TRBV25-1 and TRBJ2-4; 8 positions agree with TRBD1. Germline V gene lookup returns CDR1 MGHDK and CDR2 SYGVNS. V gave up 3 bases and J gave up 11 bases; unmatched junction bases: 6. The CDR3 loop spans 13 amino acids. The DNA of the CDR3 is TGTGCCAGCAGTGATGGACAGGGTATAGTTCAGTACTTC. Translated, it gives CASSDGQGIVQYF.

This clone showed up just once. The rearrangement joins TRBV20-1 to TRBJ1-2; tentative D call: TRBD1 (5 bases). The germline V gene encodes CDR1 DFQATT and CDR2 SNEGSKA (reference sequence). The CDR3 runs 11 residues. V was pared by 6 bases and J by 7 bases, with 12 bases between. The chain's CDR3 is CSAPRESGYTF. In nucleotides, the CDR3 is TGCAGTGCCCCCAGGGAGTCTGGCTACACCTTC.

With regard to this clone: A junction boundary mismatches the germline segment, possibly from a read error. Other DNA sequences in this sample translate to the same CDR3. The chain carries TRBV10-3 and TRBJ1-2, with 12 bases that match TRBD1. This CDR3 is 15 amino acids long. The germline CDR1 and CDR2 sequences are ENHRY and SYGVKD. The CDR3 DNA reads as TGTGCCATCAGTGAATCGGGGACAGGGGGCTATGGTTACACCTTC. As protein: CAISESGTGGYGYTF.

This clone occurred once. The J gene is TRBJ2-7, the V gene TRBV9; 10 bases are a match to TRBD2. The CDR3 loop spans 15 amino acids. The ends lost 0 bases at V and 7 bases at J; junction bases unmatched: 7. CDR1 is SGDLS and CDR2 is YYNGEE in the germline V gene. This CDR3 reads CASSVGSGGVGEQYF. DNA for the CDR3: TGTGCCAGCAGCGTAGGGAGCGGGGGGGTAGGTGAGCAGTACTTC. The full variable domain, rest sourced from reference TRBV9 and TRBJ2-7, is DSGVTQTPKHLITATGQRVTLRCSPRSGDLSVYWYQQSLDQGLQFLIQYYNGEERAKGNILERFSAQQFPDLHSELNLSSLELGDSALYFCASSVGSGGVGEQYFGPGTRLTVT.

This clone showed up just once. The chain combines TRBV4-1 with TRBJ1-1; TRBD1 might be the D (5 bases). Germline CDR1 is MGHRA and CDR2 is YSYEKL. The CDR3 sequence is 12 residues long. V lost 5 bases, J lost 8 bases, and 12 bases lay in between. DNA for the CDR3: TGCGCCAGCAGCTACCCCGGGGACGAAGCTTTCTTT. This translates into CASSYPGDEAFF.

This clone was seen once. V and J are TRBV28 and TRBJ1-1; D is unresolved. V was clipped by 2 bases and J by 1 base, with 5 bases between them. The CDR3 consists of 13 residues. The germline V gene encodes CDR1 MDHEN and CDR2 SYDVKM. The CDR3 protein is CASSLRTNTEAFF. Here the CDR3 DNA reads TGTGCCAGCAGTTTAAGGACGAACACTGAAGCTTTCTTT.

The V gene is TRBV4-1, the J gene TRBJ2-1, with 8 bases matching TRBD2. This CDR3 has 17 residues. V was clipped by 4 bases and J by 2 bases; unmatched bases: 10. The germline gives CDR1 MGHRA, CDR2 YSYEKL. CDR3 in amino acids: CASSRKEREYAYNEQFF. The CDR3 nucleotides read TGCGCCAGCAGCCGAAAGGAGCGGGAGTATGCCTACAATGAGCAGTTCTTC.

This clone was seen more than once but under ten times. This chain connects TRBV19 to TRBJ2-3; D uncertain. CDR1 LNHDA and CDR2 SQIVND come from the germline V gene (reference sequence). This CDR3 comprises 16 residues. V was shortened by 1 base and J by 0 bases, with 11 bases between the two germline ends. The CDR3 protein is CASSIVEQKSTDTQYF. Here the CDR3 DNA reads TGTGCCAGTAGTATAGTTGAACAGAAGAGCACAGATACGCAGTATTTT. The full variable domain, in which reference TRBV19 and TRBJ2-3 provide the parts outside the CDR3, is DGGITQSPKYLFRKEGQNVTLSCEQNLNHDAMYWYRQDPGQGLRLIYYSQIVNDFQKGDIAEGYSVSREKKESFPLTVTSAQKNPTAFYLCASSIVEQKSTDTQYFGPGTRLTVL.

The chain links TRBV7-3 to TRBJ2-1; a weak D match, TRBD2 (6 bases). The V gene lost 6 bases and the J gene lost 0 bases, with 18 bases spanning the gap. CDR1 SGHTA and CDR2 FQGTGA come from the germline V gene. This CDR3 spans 17 amino acids. CDR3 protein: CASSLISGRVSYNEQFF. CDR3 nucleotide sequence: TGTGCCAGCAGTCTCATTAGCGGTAGGGTCTCCTACAATGAGCAGTTCTTC.

The V call is TRBV7-8, the J call TRBJ2-7; the match to TRBD1 covers 9 bases. From germline, CDR1 is SGHVS and CDR2 FQNEAQ. The CDR3 length is 17 residues. With V trimmed by 5 bases and J by 2 bases, 13 bases remained unmatched. The CDR3 DNA sequence: TGTGCCAGCAGCCATAAAGGCTACGGACAGGGGCCCTACGAGCAGTACTTC. It codes for CASSHKGYGQGPYEQYF.

This sequence joins TRBV6-1 and TRBJ2-7; 10 bases line up with TRBD1. CDR3 size: 15 residues. Germline CDR1 MNHNS, CDR2 SASEGT. The ends lost 6 bases at V and 6 bases at J; junction bases unmatched: 11. In DNA, the CDR3 is TGTGCCAGCAGCGGTTGGGACAGGGGCCCGTTCGAGCAGTACTTC. Translating gives CASSGWDRGPFEQYF.

The chain carries TRBV6-1 and TRBJ2-7; unclear D gene. The ends were cut back, 1 base at V and 2 bases at J, with 6 bases in the middle. In germline, CDR1 is MNHNS, CDR2 SASEGT. The CDR3 is 13 amino acids. CDR3 sequence: CASSEVQTYEQYF. For the CDR3, the DNA is TGTGCCAGCAGTGAAGTACAGACCTACGAGCAGTACTTC.

The rearrangement uses TRBV4-3 and TRBJ2-3; no firm D call. Germline V CDR1 and CDR2: LGHNA, YSLEER. The CDR3 extends over 16 amino acids. The V end was cut by 1 base, the J end by 0 bases, with 11 bases between. CDR3 bases: TGCGCCAGCAGCCAAGGAACAGTCGGAAGCACAGATACGCAGTATTTT. This translates into CASSQGTVGSTDTQYF.

The CDR3 DNA reads TGTGCCAGCAGCCTTGGGGAGAATGGGCAGGAGCAGTTCTTC. Residues: CASSLGENGQEQFF. The chain combines TRBV7-3 with TRBJ2-1; D possibly corresponds to TRBD2 (5 bases). V dropped 5 bases and J dropped 10 bases, with 18 bases sitting between them. Germline V lookup: CDR1 SGHTA, CDR2 FQGTGA. This CDR3 region has 14 residues. Variable domain in full (rest from reference TRBV7-3 and TRBJ2-1): GAGVSQTPSNKVTEKGKYVELRCDPISGHTALYWYRQSLGQGPEFLIYFQGTGAADDSGLPNDRFFAVRPEGSVSTLKIQRTERGDSAVYLCASSLGENGQEQFFGPGTRLTVL.